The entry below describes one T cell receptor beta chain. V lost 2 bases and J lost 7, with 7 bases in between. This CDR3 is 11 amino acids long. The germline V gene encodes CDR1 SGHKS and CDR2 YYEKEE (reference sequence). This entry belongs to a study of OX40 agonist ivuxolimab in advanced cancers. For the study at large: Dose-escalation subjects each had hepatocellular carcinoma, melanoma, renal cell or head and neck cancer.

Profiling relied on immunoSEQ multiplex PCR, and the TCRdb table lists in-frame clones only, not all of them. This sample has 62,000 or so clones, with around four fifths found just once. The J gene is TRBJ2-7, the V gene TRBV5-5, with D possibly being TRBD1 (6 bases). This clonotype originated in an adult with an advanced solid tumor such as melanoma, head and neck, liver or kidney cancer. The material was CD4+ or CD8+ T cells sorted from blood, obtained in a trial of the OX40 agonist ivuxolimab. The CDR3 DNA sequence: TGTGCCAGCAGCTTAGGGACAGAGCAGTACTTC. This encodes CASSLGTEQYF.